A single count supports the clone carrying this T cell receptor beta chain. Germline V gives CDR1 LNHDA, CDR2 SQIVND (reference sequence). The CDR3 is 11 residues long. The J segment lost 14 bases and the V segment lost 3 bases, leaving 4 bases of the junction unmatched. This sample is drawn from a study of blood T cell repertoires in COVID-19. Overall study context: Acute and convalescent COVID-19 specimens originated in the United States, Italy and Spain.

In the original analysis: Quantification of nucleated cells was approximated via reference gene primer amplification. Clones were read by immunoSEQ multiplex PCR, and TCRdb kept only the in-frame ones, dropping some. That table furnishes V, J and clone size, whereas the DNA furnished D and trimming. The sample has 90,000 to 130,000 clones, more than 75% seen once. The chain has TRBV19 and TRBJ2-1, with TRBD1 matching over 7 bases. The sequenced sample was peripheral blood. The sequence was obtained from a woman aged 45-65 years with acute or convalescent COVID-19. DNA for the CDR3: TGTGCCAGTAGTATTAGGGGGCGCGAGTTCTTC. It codes for CASSIRGREFF.